Listed below are T cell receptor beta chains from one sample, sequenced in a study of T-cell memory formation after mild COVID-19. From the 5' RACE reads, TCRdb called clonotypes with MiXCR, one entry per CDR3 protein. Of 400,000 to 500,000 distinct CDR3 sequences in the sample, 18% were seen once. Source material: PBMCs or a T cell subset sorted from them (not recorded which). The source of these receptors is a young man who had mild COVID-19 (a few samples of this study predate the infection). Cell type and time point are not known. Each CDR3 is given with its conserved first and last residue. A D gene is named only where the DNA matches it firmly. Rows may omit the clone size; those that give it use once, few, many or a size class.

CASSDLGERAPITKETQYF | TGCGCCAGCAGCGACCTAGGAGAGCGGGCACCGATAACGAAAGAGACCCAGTACTTC | . | TRBJ2-5 | TRBV4-3 | .
CASSYSRQGREKLFF | TGTGCCAGCAGTTACTCGAGGCAGGGTAGGGAAAAACTGTTTTTT | . | TRBJ1-4 | TRBV6-5 | .
CSARESVNEQFF | TGCAGTGCTAGAGAATCGGTTAATGAGCAGTTCTTC | . | TRBJ2-1 | TRBV20-1 | few
CATSDPGQLANTQYF | TGTGCCACCAGTGATCCGGGACAGTTGGCGAATACGCAGTATTTT | TRBD1 | TRBJ2-3 | TRBV24-1 | .
CASSLRAGGSTDTQYF | TGTGCCAGCAGCTTAAGAGCGGGGGGGAGCACAGATACGCAGTATTTT | TRBD2 | TRBJ2-3 | TRBV7-3 | .
CASRDNRVGSNQPQHF | TGTGCCAGCAGGGACAACAGGGTGGGTAGCAATCAGCCCCAGCATTTT | . | TRBJ1-5 | TRBV12-3/TRBV12-4 | .
CASSQDLAGDPDTQYF | TGCGCCAGCAGCCAAGATCTAGCGGGGGATCCAGATACGCAGTATTTT | TRBD2 | TRBJ2-3 | TRBV4-3 | .
CASSLEVDYGYTF | TGTGCCAGCAGTTTAGAGGTCGACTATGGCTACACCTTC | . | TRBJ1-2 | TRBV12-3/TRBV12-4 | few
CASSLASARSPLHF | TGTGCCAGCAGCTTAGCGAGTGCGCGTTCACCCCTCCACTTT | . | TRBJ1-6 | TRBV7-2 | .
CASSLVAGLTDTQYF | TGTGCCAGCAGCTTGGTAGCGGGCCTCACAGATACGCAGTATTTT | TRBD2 | TRBJ2-3 | TRBV7-3 | many
CASSPQGARTYGYTF | TGCGCCAGCAGCCCACAGGGGGCGCGGACTTATGGCTACACCTTC | TRBD1 | TRBJ1-2 | TRBV4-1 | .
CASSPRQGGIYGYTF | TGTGCCAGCAGCCCACGACAGGGGGGCATCTATGGCTACACCTTC | TRBD1 | TRBJ1-2 | TRBV9 | .
CASGTGGGNTIYF | TGTGCCAGCGGGACAGGGGGAGGAAACACCATATATTTT | TRBD1 | TRBJ1-3 | TRBV10-3 | few
CASSFLQNTGELFF | TGTGCCAGCAGTTTTTTACAGAACACCGGGGAGCTGTTTTTT | . | TRBJ2-2 | TRBV28 | .
CASSQFQTGFGSPLHF | TGTGCCAGCAGCCAATTCCAGACAGGATTCGGTTCACCCCTCCACTTT | . | TRBJ1-6 | TRBV3-1 | many
CASSARQRNYGYTF | TGTGCCAGCAGTGCGAGACAGAGGAACTATGGCTACACCTTC | . | TRBJ1-2 | TRBV12-3/TRBV12-4 | .
CASSQGQSRSAFF | TGTGCCAGCAGCCAAGGACAGAGTAGGTCGGCTTTCTTT | . | TRBJ1-1 | TRBV3-1 | .
CASSVQDPNGELFF | TGCGCCAGTTCCGTACAGGACCCGAACGGGGAGCTGTTTTTT | . | TRBJ2-2 | TRBV5-1 | .
CASNLLAGHAEETQYF | TGCGCCAGCAATCTACTAGCGGGGCACGCCGAAGAGACCCAGTACTTC | TRBD2 | TRBJ2-5 | TRBV23-1 | .
CASSQGPRTQETQYF | TGCGCCAGCAGCCAGGGACCCCGGACACAAGAGACCCAGTACTTC | . | TRBJ2-5 | TRBV4-1 | .
CASSPPGGYSSTDTQYF | TGTGCCAGCAGTCCCCCCGGCGGTTACTCTAGCACAGATACGCAGTATTTT | . | TRBJ2-3 | TRBV6-5 | few
CASSVTTSGSQETQYF | TGTGCCAGCAGCGTCACGACTAGCGGGAGTCAAGAGACCCAGTACTTC | TRBD2 | TRBJ2-5 | TRBV9 | .
CASSLEPPRLGTGELFF | TGTGCCAGCAGCTTAGAACCCCCCCGGCTGGGGACCGGGGAGCTGTTTTTT | . | TRBJ2-2 | TRBV7-6 | .
CSSLTGDHYGYTF | TGCAGCTCTCTCACAGGGGATCACTATGGCTACACCTTC | TRBD1 | TRBJ1-2 | TRBV29-1 | few
CSAGGGADYGYTF | TGCAGTGCCGGCGGGGGTGCGGACTATGGCTACACCTTC | . | TRBJ1-2 | TRBV20-1 | .
CASSYLGLAGGGNEQFF | TGTGCCAGCAGTTACTTGGGACTAGCGGGGGGAGGGAATGAGCAGTTCTTC | TRBD2 | TRBJ2-1 | TRBV6-5 | few
CASSLGTGQGTYNEQFF | TGTGCCAGCAGCTTAGGGACGGGACAGGGAACCTACAATGAGCAGTTCTTC | TRBD1 | TRBJ2-1 | TRBV7-6 | .
CASSAGDNQPQHF | TGTGCCAGCAGCGCAGGGGACAATCAGCCCCAGCATTTT | . | TRBJ1-5 | TRBV9 | many
CASSLAVLGANVLTF | TGTGCCAGCAGCTTAGCGGTGCTTGGGGCCAACGTCCTGACTTTC | . | TRBJ2-6 | TRBV7-6 | many
CSARDQLAGGTSTDTQYF | TGCAGTGCTAGAGATCAACTAGCGGGGGGGACTAGCACAGATACGCAGTATTTT | TRBD2 | TRBJ2-3 | TRBV20-1 | .
CASSFAGGYTEAFF | TGTGCCAGCAGCTTCGCCGGGGGATACACTGAAGCTTTCTTT | . | TRBJ1-1 | TRBV5-6 | few
CASSSQPTQGNTEAFF | TGCGCCAGCAGCTCGCAACCAACCCAGGGGAACACTGAAGCTTTCTTT | . | TRBJ1-1 | TRBV5-1 | .